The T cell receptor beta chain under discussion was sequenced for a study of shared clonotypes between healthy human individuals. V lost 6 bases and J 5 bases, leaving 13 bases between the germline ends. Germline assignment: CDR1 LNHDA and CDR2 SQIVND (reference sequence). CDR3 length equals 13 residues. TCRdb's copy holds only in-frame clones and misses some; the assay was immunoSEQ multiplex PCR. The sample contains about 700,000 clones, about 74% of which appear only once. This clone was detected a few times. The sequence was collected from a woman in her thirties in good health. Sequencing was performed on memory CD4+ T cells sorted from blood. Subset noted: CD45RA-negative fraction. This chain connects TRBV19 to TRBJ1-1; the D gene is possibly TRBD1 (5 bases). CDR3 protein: CASRVWGDTEAFF. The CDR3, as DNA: TGTGCCAGTAGAGTGTGGGGGGATACTGAAGCTTTCTTT.